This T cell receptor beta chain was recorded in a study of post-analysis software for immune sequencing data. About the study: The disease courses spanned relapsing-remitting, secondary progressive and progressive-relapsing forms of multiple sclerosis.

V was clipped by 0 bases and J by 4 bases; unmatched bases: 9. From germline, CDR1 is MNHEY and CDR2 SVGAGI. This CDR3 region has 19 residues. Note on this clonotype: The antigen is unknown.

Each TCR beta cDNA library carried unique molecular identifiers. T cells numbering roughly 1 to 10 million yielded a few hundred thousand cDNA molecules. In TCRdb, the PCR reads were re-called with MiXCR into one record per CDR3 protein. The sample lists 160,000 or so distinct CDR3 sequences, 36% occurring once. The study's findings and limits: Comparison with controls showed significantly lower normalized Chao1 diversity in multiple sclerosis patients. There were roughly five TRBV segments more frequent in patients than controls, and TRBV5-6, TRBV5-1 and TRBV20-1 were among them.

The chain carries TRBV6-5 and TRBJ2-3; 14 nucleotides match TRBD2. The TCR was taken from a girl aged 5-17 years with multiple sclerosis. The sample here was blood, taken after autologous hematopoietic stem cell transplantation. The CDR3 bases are TGTGCCAGCAGTTACTCGGGACTAGCGGGAGCCTACCCCCCAGATACGCAGTATTTT. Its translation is CASSYSGLAGAYPPDTQYF.